Listed here are 17 T cell receptor beta chains from one sample, sequenced in a study of blood T cell repertoires in COVID-19. Repertoires were generated with immunoSEQ multiplex PCR, while TCRdb's copy carries only in-frame clones and drops some. Of about 200,000 clones in the sample, about 90% were seen once. Material: peripheral blood. The receptors originated from a man over 45 with acute or convalescent COVID-19.

In this sample, this clone turned up once. V and J are TRBV28 and TRBJ1-2; D not certain. Trimming stripped 8 bases from V and 1 base from J, with 8 bases between. The CDR3 spans 12 residues. Germline V gene lookup returns CDR1 MDHEN and CDR2 SYDVKM. CDR3 region: CASSRGNYGYTF. CDR3 DNA sequence: TGTGCCAGCTCACGGGGTAACTATGGCTACACCTTC.

The V call is TRBV7-8, the J call TRBJ1-6; unclear D gene. Germline lookup yields CDR1 SGHVS and CDR2 FQNEAQ. CDR3 length equals 15 residues. The V and J ends lost 2 bases and 7 bases respectively, with 12 bases between them. For the CDR3, the DNA is TGTGCCAGCAGCTTAAGGTCGGCGACAAATTCACCCCTCCACTTT. This codes for CASSLRSATNSPLHF.

This sequence joins TRBV28 and TRBJ1-2, with no clear D. CDR1 and CDR2 (germline): MDHEN, SYDVKM. The CDR3 is 14 amino acids. V was shortened by 5 bases and J by 5 bases, with 15 bases between the two germline ends. The DNA for the CDR3 is TGTGCCAGCAGTCCCGGAGGGTCGCCTTATGGCTACACCTTC. Translated: CASSPGGSPYGYTF.

A few counts support this clone. V and J are TRBV7-9 and TRBJ1-6; TRBD1 might be the D (6 bases). The germline V gene has CDR1 SEHNR and CDR2 FQNEAQ (reference sequence). Trimming removed 4 bases from V and 7 bases from J, with 8 bases in between. This CDR3 region has 13 residues. The CDR3 protein is CASSYRDNSPLHF. CDR3 nucleotides: TGTGCCAGCAGCTACAGGGACAATTCACCCCTCCACTTT.

The chain couples TRBV18 to TRBJ2-7; 10 nucleotides line up with TRBD1. Germline-derived CDR1 and CDR2 are KGHSH and LQKENI. CDR3 size: 15 residues. The V gene end was trimmed by 3 bases and the J gene end by 4 bases; junction bases not matched to a gene: 6. CDR3 sequence: CASSPQGQGIYEQYF. CDR3 nucleotide sequence: TGTGCCAGCTCACCCCAGGGACAGGGGATTTACGAGCAGTACTTC.

This clone was detected a few times. This chain uses TRBV6-1 with TRBJ2-1; 9 nucleotides align to TRBD2. V was clipped by 2 bases and J by 2 bases; unmatched bases: 1. The CDR3 sequence is 15 residues long. CDR1 and CDR2 (germline): MNHNS, SASEGT. The CDR3 sequence is CASSELAGPYNEQFF. The CDR3 DNA reads TGTGCCAGCAGTGAACTAGCGGGGCCCTACAATGAGCAGTTCTTC.

The rearrangement uses TRBV6-6 and TRBJ2-1, with D hard to call. Trimming cost V 0 bases and J 5 bases, with 11 bases left between them. There are 15 residues in the CDR3. CDR1 and CDR2 (germline): MNHNY, SVGAGI (reference sequence). CDR3 DNA sequence: TGTGCCAGCAGTTACTCCGCGGTAAAGGACAATGAGCAGTTCTTC. Translating it yields CASSYSAVKDNEQFF.

The chain employs TRBV3-1 (or the pseudogene TRBV3-2) and TRBJ2-2, with 15 bases that match TRBD2. Germline V lookup: CDR1 LGHDT, CDR2 YNNKEL (reference sequence). CDR3 length: 17 amino acids. Trimming cost V 4 bases and J 7 bases; bases outside gene matches: 7. The CDR3 loop is CASSRGLAGGRGGELFF. For the CDR3, the DNA is TGTGCCAGCAGCCGCGGACTAGCGGGAGGGCGAGGCGGGGAGCTGTTTTTT.

V is TRBV19 and J is TRBJ2-1; D possibly corresponds to TRBD1 (5 bases). The CDR3 consists of 13 residues. V gave up 6 bases and J gave up 6 bases, with 12 bases separating them. The germline gives CDR1 LNHDA, CDR2 SQIVND (reference sequence). The chain's CDR3 is CASRNSGFNEQFF. The CDR3 bases are TGTGCCAGTAGAAACTCAGGGTTCAATGAGCAGTTCTTC.

The rearrangement joins TRBV9 to TRBJ1-2; 9 bases fit TRBD1. The CDR3 has 17 residues. J lost 2 bases, V lost 0 bases, and 8 bases had no gene match. Germline V gene lookup returns CDR1 SGDLS and CDR2 YYNGEE. CDR3 sequence (DNA): TGTGCCAGCAGCGTAGGTTCGGGACAGGGAGCGAACTATGGCTACACCTTC. This gives the protein CASSVGSGQGANYGYTF.

The chain has TRBV3-1 (or the pseudogene TRBV3-2) and TRBJ2-3; TRBD2 matches at 8 bases. This CDR3 contains 19 residues. Germline V CDR1 and CDR2: LGHDT, YNNKEL (reference sequence). V shed 0 bases, J shed 0 bases, and the junction held 11 bases outside the gene matches. The CDR3 DNA sequence: TGTGCCAGCAGCCAAGATTACGGCGGGAGGTTCACTAGCACAGATACGCAGTATTTT. Its protein product is CASSQDYGGRFTSTDTQYF.

This clone was counted a few times. The CDR3 nucleotides read TGTGCCAGCAGTGTTCGGACAGGGGGAGGCTATGGCTACACCTTC. Translated: CASSVRTGGGYGYTF. The chain combines TRBV2 with TRBJ1-2; TRBD1 matches at 10 bases. CDR1 SNHLY and CDR2 FYNNEI come from the germline V gene. The CDR3 sequence is 15 residues long. The junction had 6 bases not matched to a gene; V was cut back by 4 bases and J by 4 bases.

J is TRBJ1-3 and V is TRBV7-2, with D possibly being TRBD1 (5 bases). This CDR3 has 17 residues. Trimming cost V 5 bases and J 0 bases, with 17 bases left between them. Per the germline V gene, CDR1 is SGHTA and CDR2 is FQGNSA. The CDR3 region is CASSRGTPLGSGNTIYF. The CDR3 DNA reads as TGTGCCAGCAGCCGCGGGACCCCACTAGGCTCTGGAAACACCATATATTTT.

This sequence joins TRBV12-5 and TRBJ1-1; TRBD1 is a possible D gene (6 bases). The CDR3 totals 13 residues. Between the trimmed V and J ends, which lost 1 base and 7 bases, there was a span of 10 bases. Germline CDR1 is LGHNT and CDR2 is FRNRAP. CDR3 sequence: CASGLGPDSEAFF. CDR3 sequence (DNA): TGTGCTAGTGGTTTGGGCCCGGACAGTGAAGCTTTCTTT.

This rearrangement joins TRBV30 to TRBJ2-3; 12 bases agree with TRBD2. Germline-derived CDR1 and CDR2 are GTSNPN and SVGIG (reference sequence). The CDR3 is made up of 16 amino acids. J was trimmed by 1 base and V by 6 bases; bases with no gene match: 8. This CDR3 reads CACRLAGDLRTDTQYF. The CDR3 region has the DNA TGTGCCTGTAGACTAGCGGGGGATCTTCGCACAGATACGCAGTATTTT.

The J gene is TRBJ1-1, the V gene TRBV9, with TRBD1 as a possible D gene (6 bases). Germline-derived CDR1 and CDR2 are SGDLS and YYNGEE. Trimming shortened V by 3 bases and J by 6 bases, and 18 bases separated the two germline ends. This CDR3 is built from 15 residues. CDR3 nucleotides: TGTGCCAGCAGCGCCAGACCAGGGGTGGAACCTGAAGCTTTCTTT. Translated, it gives CASSARPGVEPEAFF.

V is TRBV28 and J is TRBJ1-5; D is possibly TRBD1 (6 bases). The length of the CDR3 is 15 residues. Germline assignment: CDR1 MDHEN and CDR2 SYDVKM. Trimming took 5 bases from V and 1 from J, leaving 12 bases between them. CDR3 DNA sequence: TGTGCCAGCAGTGTCGGACAGATCAGCAATCAGCCCCAGCATTTT. Protein sequence: CASSVGQISNQPQHF. Using reference TRBV28 and TRBJ1-5 for the parts outside the CDR3, the full variable domain is DVKVTQSSRYLVKRTGEKVFLECVQDMDHENMFWYRQDPGLGLRLIYFSYDVKMKEKGDIPEGYSVSREKKERFSLILESASTNQTSMYLCASSVGQISNQPQHFGDGTRLSIL.